The rows below give T cell receptor beta chains drawn from one sample of a study of T cells in Graves' hyperthyroidism and ophthalmopathy. TCRdb ran MiXCR on the multiplex PCR reads and lists one entry per CDR3 protein. The sample yields under 400,000 distinct CDR3 sequences, 18% seen once. What was sequenced was blood. The receptor set was obtained from a woman in her forties or fifties with Graves' hyperthyroidism. CDR3s include the opening cysteine and the closing phenylalanine or tryptophan. Each record gives: D gene, V gene, J gene, clone size, CDR3 DNA, CDR3 protein. D genes are given only for firm matches. Not every row has a clone size; where given, it reads once, few, many or a size class.

D: TRBD2
V: TRBV15
J: TRBJ2-1
size: few
DNA: TGTGCCACCAGCATAAGGACTAGCGGGGCCGGGAATGAGCAGTTCTTC
CDR3: CATSIRTSGAGNEQFF

D: NA
V: TRBV6-1
J: TRBJ2-7
size: many
DNA: TGTGCCAGCAGTGAACCAAGCAGGGAGACGTACGAGCAGTACTTC
CDR3: CASSEPSRETYEQYF

D: TRBD2
V: TRBV5-1
J: TRBJ2-2
size: NA
DNA: TGCGCCAGCAACGTAGCGGGGGGGAACACCGGGGAGCTGTTTTTT
CDR3: CASNVAGGNTGELFF

D: NA
V: TRBV2
J: TRBJ1-5
size: many
DNA: TGTGCCAGTCAAAGTCAGTGGAGCAATCAGCCCCAGCATTTT
CDR3: CASQSQWSNQPQHF

D: NA
V: TRBV11-2
J: TRBJ2-1
size: NA
DNA: TGTGCCAGCAGCCAAGAGGCGCGGGTAGGTTTGTACAATGAGCAGTTCTTC
CDR3: CASSQEARVGLYNEQFF

D: TRBD2
V: TRBV7-6
J: TRBJ2-2
size: many
DNA: TGTGCCAGCAGCCTAGGCCGACTAGCGGGGCCGAACACCGGGGAGCTGTTTTTT
CDR3: CASSLGRLAGPNTGELFF

D: TRBD1
V: TRBV6-5
J: TRBJ1-5
size: many
DNA: TGTGCCAGCAGTTACTCCGACAGGGGGTCGGATCAGCCCCAGCATTTT
CDR3: CASSYSDRGSDQPQHF

D: TRBD1
V: TRBV7-8
J: TRBJ2-5
size: many
DNA: TGTGCCAGCAGCGGGAGACAGGGAAGTGAGACCCAGTACTTC
CDR3: CASSGRQGSETQYF

D: NA
V: TRBV4-1
J: TRBJ1-3
size: few
DNA: TGCGCCAGCAGCCAACCGGGATCTCGCGGAAACACCATATATTTT
CDR3: CASSQPGSRGNTIYF

D: TRBD2
V: TRBV13
J: TRBJ2-1
size: NA
DNA: TGTGCCAGCAGCGTAAAACCCCATACGGGACTAGCGGGGAACAATGAGCAGTTCTTC
CDR3: CASSVKPHTGLAGNNEQFF

D: NA
V: TRBV5-1
J: TRBJ1-6
size: NA
DNA: TGTGCCAGCAGCTTCCTTTGGGCGGGGGATGATAATTCACCCCTCCACTTT
CDR3: CASSFLWAGDDNSPLHF

D: NA
V: TRBV7-8
J: TRBJ2-7
size: many
DNA: TGTGCCAGCAGCTTGGCTACAGGGAACATCCACGAGCAGTACTTC
CDR3: CASSLATGNIHEQYF

D: TRBD2
V: TRBV5-1
J: TRBJ2-3
size: many
DNA: TGCGCCAGTCGGACTAGCTGGAGCACAGATACGCAGTATTTT
CDR3: CASRTSWSTDTQYF

D: TRBD2
V: TRBV6-1
J: TRBJ2-1
size: few
DNA: TGTGCCAGCACTCTGAACCACCTAGCGGGAGCTGAGCAGTTCTTC
CDR3: CASTLNHLAGAEQFF

D: NA
V: TRBV4-2
J: TRBJ2-6
size: NA
DNA: TGTGCCAGCAGCCAAACCCTCACTAGCTCTGGGGCCAACGTCCTGACTTTC
CDR3: CASSQTLTSSGANVLTF

D: TRBD2
V: TRBV5-1
J: TRBJ2-1
size: many
DNA: TGCGCCAGCTGGGCCCGCCCGGCTAGCGGAGACAATGAGCAGTTCTTC
CDR3: CASWARPASGDNEQFF

D: NA
V: TRBV11-2
J: TRBJ2-2
size: few
DNA: TGTGCCAGCAGCTCCCAACTTACCGGGGAGCTGTTTTTT
CDR3: CASSSQLTGELFF

D: TRBD1
V: TRBV7-9
J: TRBJ1-1
size: NA
DNA: TGTGCCGGGTGGACAGGGGGCGTCGTTGAAGCTTTCTTT
CDR3: CAGWTGGVVEAFF

D: NA
V: TRBV2
J: TRBJ2-5
size: many
DNA: TGTGCCAGCAGTGACGGGGAGCAAGAGACCCAGTACTTC
CDR3: CASSDGEQETQYF

D: NA
V: TRBV6-5
J: TRBJ1-3
size: few
DNA: TGTGCCAGCAGTTACTCGGCAGGACCTGGAAACACCATATATTTT
CDR3: CASSYSAGPGNTIYF

D: NA
V: TRBV19
J: TRBJ2-7
size: few
DNA: TGTGCCAGTAGTATCTCGGAAAACTCCTACGAGCAGTACTTC
CDR3: CASSISENSYEQYF

D: TRBD1
V: TRBV3-1
J: TRBJ2-5
size: few
DNA: TGTGCCAGCAGCCTCATTCGGGACAGGGAAAGAATAGATGAGACCCAGTACTTC
CDR3: CASSLIRDRERIDETQYF

D: TRBD1
V: TRBV7-9
J: TRBJ2-5
size: few
DNA: TGTGCCAGCAGGCCCGGGACAGGGGGTGTACAAGAGACCCAGTACTTC
CDR3: CASRPGTGGVQETQYF

D: TRBD1
V: TRBV28
J: TRBJ2-7
size: many
DNA: TGTGCCAGCAGAGGGACAGGGGTATACGAGCAGTACTTC
CDR3: CASRGTGVYEQYF

D: TRBD2
V: TRBV12-3/TRBV12-4
J: TRBJ2-5
size: many
DNA: TGTGCCAGCAGTCCGGGGACTAGCGGGGGGGCGCGCTTCCAAGAGACCCAGTACTTC
CDR3: CASSPGTSGGARFQETQYF

D: NA
V: TRBV7-8
J: TRBJ2-3
size: many
DNA: TGTGCCAGCAGCTTAGAGTGGTTCGGCACAGATACGCAGTATTTT
CDR3: CASSLEWFGTDTQYF

D: NA
V: TRBV24-1
J: TRBJ2-1
size: NA
DNA: TGTGCCACCAGTGACAGCCGTTTCTGGCAGAGGGCCAGTGAGCAGTTCTTC
CDR3: CATSDSRFWQRASEQFF

D: TRBD1
V: TRBV5-1
J: TRBJ1-1
size: NA
DNA: TGCGCCAGCAGCTTCCCGGGACAGGGGATTGAAGCTTTCTTT
CDR3: CASSFPGQGIEAFF

D: NA
V: TRBV11-2
J: TRBJ1-4
size: NA
DNA: TGTGCCAGCAGCCCGACTGTTGGGTCCGAAAAACTGTTTTTT
CDR3: CASSPTVGSEKLFF

D: NA
V: TRBV6-1
J: TRBJ2-2
size: many
DNA: TGTGCCAGCAGTGAAGGGGGGGACACCGGGGAGCTGTTTTTT
CDR3: CASSEGGDTGELFF

D: TRBD2
V: TRBV13
J: TRBJ2-3
size: NA
DNA: TGTGCCAGCAGCCAACTAGCGGGACCGACCCCAGATACGCAGTATTTT
CDR3: CASSQLAGPTPDTQYF

D: NA
V: TRBV12-3/TRBV12-4
J: TRBJ1-2
size: many
DNA: TGTGCCAGCAGTTTAATTCTGGGTAATGGCTACACCTTC
CDR3: CASSLILGNGYTF

D: NA
V: TRBV20-1
J: TRBJ1-4
size: few
DNA: TGCAGTGCCACGGACGGAATTAATGAAAAACTGTTTTTT
CDR3: CSATDGINEKLFF

D: TRBD1
V: TRBV5-1
J: TRBJ2-3
size: few
DNA: TGTGCCAGCAGTTTGTCGACAGGGGGCGGCACAGATACGCAGTATTTT
CDR3: CASSLSTGGGTDTQYF

D: TRBD1
V: TRBV5-6
J: TRBJ1-3
size: few
DNA: TGTGCCAGCAGATACCGGGACAGGGTGTACGGAAACACCATATATTTT
CDR3: CASRYRDRVYGNTIYF

D: NA
V: TRBV9
J: TRBJ2-3
size: few
DNA: TGTGCCAGCAGCTCCGACCGGACAAAAAGCACAGATACGCAGTATTTT
CDR3: CASSSDRTKSTDTQYF

D: NA
V: TRBV2
J: TRBJ1-3
size: NA
DNA: TGTGCCAGCAGTGTGATGCAAGGAGGAAACACCATATATTTT
CDR3: CASSVMQGGNTIYF

D: NA
V: TRBV2
J: TRBJ2-5
size: many
DNA: TGTGCCAGCAGCCCCGGACTGGGAAAGACCCAGTACTTC
CDR3: CASSPGLGKTQYF

D: NA
V: TRBV10-3
J: TRBJ1-3
size: NA
DNA: TGTGCCATCGCGGACACCTCTGGAAACACCATATATTTT
CDR3: CAIADTSGNTIYF

D: NA
V: TRBV7-3
J: TRBJ1-3
size: NA
DNA: TGTGCCAGCAGCTTAGGAGGGGTTGGAAACACCATATATTTT
CDR3: CASSLGGVGNTIYF

D: NA
V: TRBV20-1
J: TRBJ1-1
size: NA
DNA: TGCAGTGCGCAAACTGGGGAGAACACTGAAGCTTTCTTT
CDR3: CSAQTGENTEAFF

D: NA
V: TRBV30
J: TRBJ1-2
size: NA
DNA: TGTGCCTGGAGGACACCGGGACACTACTATGGCTACACCTTC
CDR3: CAWRTPGHYYGYTF

D: NA
V: TRBV19
J: TRBJ1-5
size: few
DNA: TGTGCCAGTAATCGAAGGGGGGACATCGGGAGCAATCAGCCCCAGCATTTT
CDR3: CASNRRGDIGSNQPQHF

D: NA
V: TRBV20-1
J: TRBJ2-2
size: few
DNA: TGCAGTGCGAAGTCTAGCGATGCGAACACCGGGGAGCTGTTTTTT
CDR3: CSAKSSDANTGELFF

D: TRBD2
V: TRBV7-3
J: TRBJ2-3
size: NA
DNA: TGTGCCAGCAGCTTAACTCGGCTAGCGGGAGCCCACACAGATACGCAGTATTTT
CDR3: CASSLTRLAGAHTDTQYF

D: NA
V: TRBV7-9
J: TRBJ2-1
size: NA
DNA: TGTGCCAGCAGGCCCTCGGGGAGCCCAAATGAGCAGTTCTTC
CDR3: CASRPSGSPNEQFF

D: TRBD1
V: TRBV20-1
J: TRBJ1-1
size: NA
DNA: TGCAGTGCGAACAGGGGTACTGAAGCTTTCTTT
CDR3: CSANRGTEAFF

D: TRBD2
V: TRBV6-1
J: TRBJ2-7
size: many
DNA: TGTGCCAGCAGTCCCGGGACTAGCGGGATCTCGGCGTGGGAGCAGTACTTC
CDR3: CASSPGTSGISAWEQYF

D: NA
V: TRBV7-2
J: TRBJ2-3
size: NA
DNA: TGTGCCAGCAGCTTAACTTATGCGGATACGCAGTATTTT
CDR3: CASSLTYADTQYF